The sequence of this TCR beta chain was determined in a study of response to subunit inactivated influenza vaccine. Study-wide results and caveats: Each seasonal influenza vaccination, the authors suggested, recruits few new T cells.

This clonotype was seen at least ten times. Its antigen remains unknown. One entry per CDR3 protein results from TCRdb running MiXCR on the RT-PCR reads. The sample records approximately 530,000 distinct CDR3 sequences, approximately 7.3% being singletons. The CDR3 is 14 amino acids. V gave up 4 bases and J gave up 7 bases; unmatched junction bases: 5. The germline CDR1 and CDR2 sequences are SGHRS and YFSETQ. The receptor was derived from a man aged 45-69 years who received an inactivated influenza vaccine. V is TRBV5-1 and J is TRBJ1-6; 7 nucleotides match TRBD1. The input for sequencing was PBMCs from blood, taken less than 30 months after vaccination. Here the CDR3 reads CASSLGTVNSPLHF. In nucleotides, the CDR3 is TGCGCCAGCAGCCTCGGGACAGTCAATTCACCCCTCCACTTT.